This TCR beta chain was obtained from a study of cytomegalovirus exposure and HLA in healthy donors. Primers for the PCR totalled 60 Vbeta and 13 Jbeta. Profiling relied on immunoSEQ multiplex PCR, and the TCRdb table lists in-frame clones only, not all of them. The data contain some 140,000 clones, approximately 79% of them singletons. The J segment lost 2 bases and the V segment lost 6 bases, leaving 8 bases of the junction unmatched. CDR1 is MGHDK and CDR2 is SYGVNS in the germline V gene. The CDR3 contains 15 residues. Study outcomes and limitations: According to an earlier analysis, most TCR beta V segments yielded productive rearrangements about 87% or about 30% of the time.

This clone showed up just once. The antigen is unknown. Sequencing input: PBMCs. The V gene is TRBV25-1, the J gene TRBJ2-3; the match to TRBD1 covers 7 bases. The source is a young man in good health and CMV-seronegative. The CDR3 nucleotides read TGTGCCAGCAGGGCGGACAGGTCGCCCACAGATACGCAGTATTTT. Translated, it gives CASRADRSPTDTQYF.